Listed below are T cell receptor beta chains from one sample, sequenced in a study of blood T cell repertoires in COVID-19. Libraries were prepared by immunoSEQ multiplex PCR; TCRdb keeps only in-frame clonotypes and omits some of them. The profile covers 260,000 or so clones, with 85% appearing a single time and roughly 2.7% taken by the ten largest. Sequencing was carried out using PBMCs or T cells enriched from blood (not recorded which). Receptors were obtained from a woman aged 45-60 years who had recovered from COVID-19. Each CDR3 is given with its conserved first and last residue. A D gene is named only where the DNA matches it firmly. Some rows have no size entry. The others give once, few or many, or a class for an expanded clone.

D: NA
V: TRBV10-1
J: TRBJ2-3
size: NA
DNA: TGCGCCAGCAGTGGTAGCGGCACAGATACGCAGTATTTT
CDR3: CASSGSGTDTQYF

D: NA
V: TRBV6-1
J: TRBJ1-5
size: NA
DNA: TGTGCCAGCAGTGACGGGAGTTTCCAGCCCCAGCATTTT
CDR3: CASSDGSFQPQHF

D: TRBD1
V: TRBV7-2
J: TRBJ2-5
size: NA
DNA: TGTGCCAGCAGCTCAGACAGGGGGAAAGAGACCCAGTACTTC
CDR3: CASSSDRGKETQYF

D: NA
V: TRBV25-1
J: TRBJ1-1
size: few
DNA: TGTGCCAGCAGCGCCGGGACTGCTGAAGCTTTCTTT
CDR3: CASSAGTAEAFF

D: TRBD1
V: TRBV29-1
J: TRBJ1-3
size: once
DNA: TGCAGCCGTTGGACAGGGAGGGAAAACACCATATATTTT
CDR3: CSRWTGRENTIYF

D: TRBD1
V: TRBV5-1
J: TRBJ1-1
size: NA
DNA: TGCGCCAGCACCGCCCGACAGGGGAGCGAGACTGAAGCTTTCTTT
CDR3: CASTARQGSETEAFF

D: NA
V: TRBV12-3/TRBV12-4
J: TRBJ2-7
size: NA
DNA: TGTGCCAGCAGCTTCGGGACTGCCGCGGGGCAGTACTTC
CDR3: CASSFGTAAGQYF

D: TRBD1
V: TRBV5-1
J: TRBJ2-2
size: few
DNA: TGCGCCAGCAGCTGGACAGGGGGTACCGGGGAGCTGTTTTTT
CDR3: CASSWTGGTGELFF

D: NA
V: TRBV7-9
J: TRBJ1-5
size: NA
DNA: TGTGCCAGCAGCCGAGACAATCAGCCCCAGCATTTT
CDR3: CASSRDNQPQHF

D: NA
V: TRBV6-1
J: TRBJ2-7
size: NA
DNA: TGTGCCAGCAGTGAACTGGAGGGGAGCTCCTACGAGCAGTACTTC
CDR3: CASSELEGSSYEQYF

D: NA
V: TRBV19
J: TRBJ1-4
size: NA
DNA: TGTGCCAGTAGTATGAGGGATTTTAATGAAAAACTGTTTTTT
CDR3: CASSMRDFNEKLFF

D: NA
V: TRBV14
J: TRBJ1-2
size: NA
DNA: TGTGCCAGCAGCCAAGTTAACGCGTACTGGGGCTACACCTTC
CDR3: CASSQVNAYWGYTF

D: TRBD1
V: TRBV3-1/TRBV3-2
J: TRBJ2-1
size: NA
DNA: TGTGCCAGCAGCCACAGGGACAGGGCAAGGGCTGAGCAGTTCTTC
CDR3: CASSHRDRARAEQFF

D: NA
V: TRBV28
J: TRBJ1-3
size: NA
DNA: TGTGCCAGCAGTTCGCCCCTGACAGCGGGAAACACCATATATTTT
CDR3: CASSSPLTAGNTIYF

D: NA
V: TRBV21-1
J: TRBJ1-2
size: NA
DNA: TGTGCCAGCAGACGCTCTAGCTATGGCTACACCTTC
CDR3: CASRRSSYGYTF